Listed here are 29 T cell receptor beta chains from one sample, sequenced in a study of T-cell memory formation after mild COVID-19. A single record per CDR3 protein comes from TCRdb applying MiXCR to the 5' RACE reads. Counted here are 350,000 to 450,000 distinct CDR3 sequences, 20% occurring once; the ten biggest clones make up around 8%. Sequenced: PBMCs or a T cell subset sorted from them (not recorded which). The source is an adult woman who had mild COVID-19 (a few samples of this study predate the infection). Cell type and time point are not known.

This chain links TRBV3-1 with TRBJ2-1; 9 nucleotides agree with TRBD2. Germline V gives CDR1 LGHDT, CDR2 YNNKEL (reference sequence). The J segment lost 10 bases and the V segment lost 4 bases, leaving 14 bases of the junction unmatched. CDR3 length equals 16 residues. The CDR3 bases are TGTGCCAGCAGCCCCCCGGGGCTAGCGGGGAGTAGGGAGCAGTTCTTC. Translating gives CASSPPGLAGSREQFF.

This clonotype was counted only a few times. This chain joins TRBV20-1 and TRBJ1-5; 7 positions match TRBD1. This CDR3 region has 14 residues. V lost 0 bases and J lost 3; bases outside the gene matches: 2. The V gene's germline CDR1 is DFQATT and CDR2 SNEGSKA (reference sequence). The CDR3 is CSAREGTANQPQHF. Here the CDR3 DNA reads TGCAGTGCTAGAGAGGGGACAGCCAATCAGCCCCAGCATTTT.

The chain is built from TRBV6-2 or TRBV6-3 and TRBJ1-1, with D possibly being TRBD1 (5 bases). The CDR3 spans 14 residues. Germline V gene sequence: CDR1 MNHEY, CDR2 SVGEGT. The V and J ends lost 4 bases and 5 bases respectively, with 14 bases between them. The CDR3 loop reads CASSSSSWGTEAFF. DNA for the CDR3: TGTGCCAGCAGTTCCTCATCGTGGGGGACTGAAGCTTTCTTT.

This clonotype was recorded a few times. The V and J genes are TRBV12-3 or TRBV12-4 and TRBJ2-1; 12 nucleotides align to TRBD1. The CDR3 extends over 14 amino acids. Germline trimming cut 6 bases from V and 8 bases from J; bases unmatched to any gene: 5. CDR3 residues: CASRGDRGQDEQFF. CDR3 nucleotide sequence: TGTGCCAGCAGGGGGGACAGGGGGCAGGATGAGCAGTTCTTC.

The J gene is TRBJ2-4, the V gene TRBV15, with 9 bases aligning to TRBD2. Germline lookup yields CDR1 LNHNV and CDR2 YYDKDF (reference sequence). This CDR3 comprises 15 residues. After removal of 5 bases from V and 7 bases from J, the junction contained 9 bases not matched to a gene. In DNA form, the CDR3 reads TGTGCCACCAGCCCTCCGGGCGGGGGGGTCAACATTCAGTACTTC. As protein: CATSPPGGGVNIQYF.

This chain uses TRBV30 with TRBJ1-1, with D perhaps matching TRBD1 (6 bases). The V end lost 0 bases, the J end lost 5 bases, and 13 bases lay between the germline ends. The germline gives CDR1 GTSNPN, CDR2 SVGIG (reference sequence). The CDR3 is made up of 14 amino acids. The CDR3 DNA reads as TGTGCCTGGAGTGTCAGGGGAGGAAAAACTGAAGCTTTCTTT. Encoded protein: CAWSVRGGKTEAFF.

There are a few counts of this clonotype. The chain links TRBV13 to TRBJ2-3; no firm D call. This CDR3 region has 17 residues. V lost 3 bases and J 0 bases, leaving 16 bases between the germline ends. Germline lookup yields CDR1 PRHDT and CDR2 FYEKMQ (reference sequence). DNA for the CDR3: TGTGCCAGCAGCTTTGCTTACCAGGACGGGAGCACAGATACGCAGTATTTT. This encodes CASSFAYQDGSTDTQYF. The whole variable domain, remainder taken from reference TRBV13 and TRBJ2-3, is AAGVIQSPRHLIKEKRETATLKCYPIPRHDTVYWYQQGPGQDPQFLISFYEKMQSDKGSIPDRFSAQQFSDYHSELNMSSLELGDSALYFCASSFAYQDGSTDTQYFGPGTRLTVL.

The rearrangement uses TRBV2 and TRBJ2-5; 8 nucleotides agree with TRBD2. Germline assignment: CDR1 SNHLY and CDR2 FYNNEI. Losses at the gene ends were 6 bases for V and 4 bases for J; bases not matched to a gene: 13. The CDR3 loop spans 16 amino acids. CDR3 sequence: CASSAIYSGVGETQYF. The CDR3 DNA reads as TGTGCCAGCAGCGCTATCTATAGCGGGGTAGGAGAGACCCAGTACTTC.

In nucleotides, the CDR3 is TGCGCCAGCAAGACAGGGGGCAGTGAGCAGTTCTTC. It yields the protein CASKTGGSEQFF. The rearrangement links TRBV5-1 to TRBJ2-1; the match to TRBD1 covers 10 bases. V was clipped by 6 bases and J by 9 bases; unmatched bases: 3. The CDR3 has 12 amino acids. Per germline, CDR1 SGHRS and CDR2 YFSETQ. Using reference TRBV5-1 and TRBJ2-1 for the parts outside the CDR3, the full variable domain is KAGVTQTPRYLIKTRGQQVTLSCSPISGHRSVSWYQQTPGQGLQFLFEYFSETQRNKGNFPGRFSGRQFSNSRSEMNVSTLELGDSALYLCASKTGGSEQFFGPGTRLTVL.

The chain carries TRBV7-2 and TRBJ1-3; 9 bases align to TRBD1. CDR1 SGHTA and CDR2 FQGNSA come from the germline V gene. The CDR3 is 18 residues long. With V trimmed by 4 bases and J by 0 bases, 10 bases remained unmatched. DNA of the CDR3: TGTGCCAGCAGCTCTATGGACAGGGGAACCTACTCTGGAAACACCATATATTTT. Its protein product is CASSSMDRGTYSGNTIYF.

This clonotype turned up a few times. V gene TRBV7-2 combines with J gene TRBJ2-1; TRBD2 agrees at 8 bases. Germline assignment: CDR1 SGHTA and CDR2 FQGNSA. The V gene end was trimmed by 0 bases and the J gene end by 10 bases; junction bases not matched to a gene: 8. CDR3 length: 15 residues. For the CDR3, the DNA is TGTGCCAGCAGCTTAGCCCCTGGACTAGCTTGGGAGCAGTTCTTC. Translated: CASSLAPGLAWEQFF.

This clonotype was observed many times. The gene calls are TRBV7-8 and TRBJ1-1; D unresolved. The CDR3 consists of 13 residues. Trimming stripped 1 base from V and 4 bases from J, with 7 bases between. Germline assignment: CDR1 SGHVS and CDR2 FQNEAQ. The CDR3 loop reads CASSLGVGTEAFF. Written as DNA, the CDR3 is TGTGCCAGCAGCTTAGGCGTGGGCACTGAAGCTTTCTTT.

The chain carries TRBV12-5 and TRBJ1-1; no reliable D call. V lost 1 base and J 7 bases, leaving 10 bases between the germline ends. The CDR3 spans 13 residues. From germline, CDR1 is LGHNT and CDR2 FRNRAP. CDR3 nucleotides: TGTGCTAGTGGTTTGGGCTTACGGATTGAAGCTTTCTTT. It specifies CASGLGLRIEAFF.

The rearrangement uses TRBV7-9 and TRBJ2-7; no firm D call. CDR1 is SEHNR and CDR2 is FQNEAQ in the germline V gene (reference sequence). CDR3 length: 13 amino acids. V lost 0 bases to trimming and J lost 7 bases, with 10 bases between them. CDR3 bases: TGTGCCAGCAGCTTAGCCACCGGGTGGGAGCAGTACTTC. Its protein product is CASSLATGWEQYF.

This clonotype was detected a few times. The chain couples TRBV27 to TRBJ2-7; 9 bases match TRBD1. With V trimmed by 5 bases and J by 3 bases, 8 bases remained unmatched. The germline gives CDR1 MNHEY, CDR2 SMNVEV (reference sequence). The CDR3 runs 15 residues. The chain's CDR3 is CASSARDRVHYEQYF. The CDR3 nucleotides read TGTGCCAGCAGTGCCCGGGACAGGGTGCACTACGAGCAGTACTTC.

This clonotype has a handful of counts. J is TRBJ2-7 and V is TRBV20-1; unclear D gene. CDR3 length: 14 amino acids. V was cut by 5 bases and J by 6 bases, with 20 bases left in between. Germline values: CDR1 DFQATT, CDR2 SNEGSKA (reference sequence). CDR3 sequence reads: CSASVSLGEPEQYF. The CDR3 coding sequence is TGCAGTGCTTCTGTCTCGCTTGGTGAACCCGAGCAGTACTTC.

V usage is TRBV7-3 and J usage is TRBJ1-6; 8 bases map to TRBD1. V lost 1 base to trimming and J lost 2 bases; unmatched junction nucleotides: 16. Germline V gene lookup returns CDR1 SGHTA and CDR2 FQGTGA. CDR3 length: 21 residues. CDR3 residues: CASSLIRPGQGGSTYNSPLHF. The CDR3 region has the DNA TGTGCCAGCAGCTTAATTCGCCCTGGACAGGGCGGGAGCACCTATAATTCACCCCTCCACTTT.

This clonotype was seen many times. The chain uses TRBV7-3 and TRBJ1-1; the D gene is possibly TRBD1 (5 bases). Germline V gene sequence: CDR1 SGHTA, CDR2 FQGTGA. V lost 5 bases, J lost 2 bases, and 12 bases lay in between. The CDR3 is 14 residues long. This chain's CDR3 is CASSPGRANTEAFF. The CDR3 region has the DNA TGTGCCAGCAGCCCGGGACGAGCCAACACTGAAGCTTTCTTT. Full variable domain (missing parts from reference TRBV7-3 and TRBJ1-1): GAGVSQTPSNKVTEKGKYVELRCDPISGHTALYWYRQSLGQGPEFLIYFQGTGAADDSGLPNDRFFAVRPEGSVSTLKIQRTERGDSAVYLCASSPGRANTEAFFGQGTRLTVV.

This clonotype was found a few times. The genes are TRBV6-2 or TRBV6-3 and TRBJ2-2, with 8 bases matching TRBD1. This CDR3 is built from 17 residues. J lost 0 bases, V lost 7 bases, and 10 bases had no gene match. Germline CDR1 is MNHEY and CDR2 is SVGEGT. CDR3 loop: CASIWRTGQTNTGELFF. DNA of the CDR3: TGTGCCAGCATTTGGAGGACAGGGCAAACGAACACCGGGGAGCTGTTTTTT.

This clonotype was seen a few times. V usage is TRBV7-8 and J usage is TRBJ2-3, with TRBD2 matching 14 bases. Unmatched junction bases numbered 10, after V lost 4 bases and J lost 4 bases. The CDR3 contains 18 residues. In germline, CDR1 is SGHVS, CDR2 FQNEAQ. The CDR3 loop reads CASSSLGLAGARADTQYF. In nucleotides, the CDR3 is TGTGCCAGCAGCTCCCTGGGACTAGCGGGGGCGAGGGCAGATACGCAGTATTTT.

The chain uses TRBV20-1 and TRBJ1-1; TRBD1 matches 8 bases. CDR1 is DFQATT, CDR2 SNEGSKA, per germline (reference sequence). This CDR3 is built from 13 residues. V shed 6 bases, J shed 4 bases, and the junction held 7 bases outside the gene matches. The CDR3 is CSARTGSGTEAFF. In DNA, the CDR3 is TGCAGTGCAAGGACAGGGAGCGGCACTGAAGCTTTCTTT.

The chain joins TRBV5-1 to TRBJ2-5; 12 bases are shared with TRBD1. V gave up 3 bases and J gave up 5 bases; unmatched junction bases: 8. In germline, CDR1 is SGHRS, CDR2 YFSETQ. The CDR3 covers 16 residues. CDR3 coding DNA: TGCGCCAGCAGCTGGAAGGGGACAGGGGGCGATGAGACCCAGTACTTC. Protein: CASSWKGTGGDETQYF.

This clonotype was picked up a small number of times. The chain recombines TRBV5-1 with TRBJ1-3, with no clear D. From germline, CDR1 is SGHRS and CDR2 YFSETQ. This CDR3 is built from 16 residues. Between the trimmed V and J ends, which lost 0 bases and 0 bases, there was a span of 10 bases. For the CDR3, the DNA is TGCGCCAGCAGCTTGGACCTTTCCCACTCTGGAAACACCATATATTTT. Encoded protein: CASSLDLSHSGNTIYF.

A few counts support this clonotype. This sequence joins TRBV11-2 and TRBJ2-1; either TRBD1 or TRBD2 may fit D (6 bases each). Germline V gene sequence: CDR1 SGHAT, CDR2 FQNNGV. Trimming took off 4 bases at V and 8 bases at J, with 18 bases between the two ends. This CDR3 is 15 amino acids long. CDR3 sequence: CASSSEGGFGDEQFF. Here the CDR3 DNA reads TGTGCCAGCAGCTCAGAGGGGGGTTTCGGCGATGAGCAGTTCTTC.

This clonotype was seen a few times. The chain couples TRBV7-9 to TRBJ2-2, with D maybe TRBD1 (5 bases). The CDR3 is 15 amino acids. Germline V gene lookup returns CDR1 SEHNR and CDR2 FQNEAQ (reference sequence). The germline V and J ends were trimmed by 4 bases and 4 bases, with 13 bases remaining between them. In DNA form, the CDR3 reads TGTGCCAGCAGCTACGACAGCTGGGGCACCGGGGAGCTGTTTTTT. It is translated as CASSYDSWGTGELFF.

This clonotype was detected a few times. This rearrangement joins TRBV4-2 to TRBJ2-3, with a weak D call TRBD2 (5 bases). There are 15 residues in the CDR3. Trimming removed 1 base at V and 4 bases at J, with 12 bases between. CDR1 and CDR2 (germline): LGHNA, YNFKEQ. CDR3 coding DNA: TGTGCCAGCAGCCAAGCTGCTAGCAAGGCAGATACGCAGTATTTT. This translates into CASSQAASKADTQYF.

The chain uses TRBV29-1 and TRBJ2-2, with 10 positions matching TRBD2. The germline gives CDR1 SQVTM, CDR2 ANQGSEA. This CDR3 is 15 amino acids long. J lost 4 bases, V lost 4 bases, and 6 bases had no gene match. The DNA for the CDR3 is TGCAGCGTTGCTAGGCTAGCGGGAGCCACCGGGGAGCTGTTTTTT. Amino acid sequence: CSVARLAGATGELFF.

This clonotype was counted between two and nine times. V gene TRBV5-1 combines with J gene TRBJ2-7, with 7 bases aligning to TRBD2. V gave up 6 bases and J gave up 4 bases; unmatched junction bases: 13. In germline, CDR1 is SGHRS, CDR2 YFSETQ. CDR3 length: 15 residues. CDR3 residues: CASTNTGGSLYEQYF. The CDR3 region has the DNA TGCGCCAGCACAAATACGGGCGGGAGTCTTTACGAGCAGTACTTC.

The genes are TRBV7-3 and TRBJ1-2; tentative D call: TRBD1 (6 bases). Trimming shortened V by 5 bases and J by 7 bases, and 20 bases separated the two germline ends. This CDR3 is 15 amino acids long. Germline-derived CDR1 and CDR2 are SGHTA and FQGTGA. CDR3 protein: CASSTQPGGLGGYTF. DNA of the CDR3: TGTGCCAGCAGCACCCAGCCGGGGGGGCTGGGTGGCTACACCTTC.